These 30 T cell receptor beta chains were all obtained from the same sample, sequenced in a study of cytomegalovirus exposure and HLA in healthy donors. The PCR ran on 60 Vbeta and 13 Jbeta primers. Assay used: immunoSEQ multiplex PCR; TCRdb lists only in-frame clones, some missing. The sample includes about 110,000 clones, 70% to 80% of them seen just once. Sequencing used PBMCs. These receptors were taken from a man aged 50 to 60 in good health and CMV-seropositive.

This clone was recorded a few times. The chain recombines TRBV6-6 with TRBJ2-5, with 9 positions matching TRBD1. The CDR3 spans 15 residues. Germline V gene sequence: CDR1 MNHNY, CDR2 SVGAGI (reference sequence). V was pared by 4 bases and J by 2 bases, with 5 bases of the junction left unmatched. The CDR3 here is CASSLIDRGQETQYF. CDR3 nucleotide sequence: TGTGCCAGCAGTTTAATAGACAGGGGGCAAGAGACCCAGTACTTC.

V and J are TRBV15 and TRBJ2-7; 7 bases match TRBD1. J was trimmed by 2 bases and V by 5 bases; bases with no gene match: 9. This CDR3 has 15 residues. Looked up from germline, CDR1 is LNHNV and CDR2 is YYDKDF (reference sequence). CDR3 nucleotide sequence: TGTGCCACCAGCCGAACCTTGGACAGGACCTACGAGCAGTACTTC. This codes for CATSRTLDRTYEQYF.

CDR3 residues: CASSEGGQPSLTLFF. The CDR3 bases are TGTGCCAGCAGTGAAGGTGGACAGCCCAGTCTTACACTGTTTTTT. The rearrangement joins TRBV6-1 to TRBJ1-4, with TRBD1 as a possible D gene (6 bases). The CDR3 totals 15 residues. Germline CDR1 and CDR2: MNHNS and SASEGT. V shed 1 base and J shed 13 bases, with 19 bases lying between them.

The CDR3 nucleotides are TGTGCCAGCAGCCAAGAAGCGGGGACCCGCCCTTACAATGAGCAGTTCTTC. It is translated as CASSQEAGTRPYNEQFF. This sequence joins TRBV4-2 and TRBJ2-1; 7 bases fit TRBD2. CDR1 is LGHNA, CDR2 YNFKEQ, per germline. CDR3 length: 17 amino acids. V lost 0 bases to trimming and J lost 4 bases; unmatched junction nucleotides: 9.

The CDR3 reads CASSVSWTGKAGELFF. DNA of the CDR3: TGTGCCAGCAGCGTATCCTGGACAGGGAAGGCCGGGGAGCTGTTTTTT. The chain couples TRBV9 to TRBJ2-2; 8 bases agree with TRBD1. After removal of 1 base from V and 6 bases from J, the junction contained 8 bases not matched to a gene. Germline values: CDR1 SGDLS, CDR2 YYNGEE. The CDR3 runs to 16 residues.

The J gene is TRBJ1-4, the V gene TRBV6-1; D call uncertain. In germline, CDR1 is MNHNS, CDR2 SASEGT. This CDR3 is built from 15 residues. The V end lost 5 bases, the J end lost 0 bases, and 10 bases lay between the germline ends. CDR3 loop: CASSLTGATNEKLFF. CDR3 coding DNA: TGTGCCAGCAGTCTGACCGGAGCAACTAATGAAAAACTGTTTTTT.

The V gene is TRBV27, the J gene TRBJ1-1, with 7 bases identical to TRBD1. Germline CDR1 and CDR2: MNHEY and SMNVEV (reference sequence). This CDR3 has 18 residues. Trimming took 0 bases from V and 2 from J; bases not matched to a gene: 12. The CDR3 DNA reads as TGTGCCAGCAGTTTATCCCGACAGGGTAGCCCCTTTAACACTGAAGCTTTCTTT. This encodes CASSLSRQGSPFNTEAFF.

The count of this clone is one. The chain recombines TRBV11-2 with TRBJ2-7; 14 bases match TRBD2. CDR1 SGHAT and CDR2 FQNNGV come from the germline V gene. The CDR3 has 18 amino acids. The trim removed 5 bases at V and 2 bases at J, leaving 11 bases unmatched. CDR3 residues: CASSLAGLAGAHPYEQYF. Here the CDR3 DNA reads TGTGCCAGCAGCCTAGCGGGACTAGCGGGAGCCCACCCCTACGAGCAGTACTTC. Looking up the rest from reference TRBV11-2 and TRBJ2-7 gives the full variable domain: EAGVAQSPRYKIIEKRQSVAFWCNPISGHATLYWYQQILGQGPKLLIQFQNNGVVDDSQLPKDRFSAERLKGVDSTLKIQPAKLEDSAVYLCASSLAGLAGAHPYEQYFGPGTRLTVT.

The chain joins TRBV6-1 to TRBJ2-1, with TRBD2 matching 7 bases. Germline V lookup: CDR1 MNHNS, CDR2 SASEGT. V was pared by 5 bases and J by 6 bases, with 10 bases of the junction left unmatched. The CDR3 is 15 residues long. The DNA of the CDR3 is TGTGCCAGCAGTAACCCCTGGGGGGGGGTCAATGAGCAGTTCTTC. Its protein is CASSNPWGGVNEQFF.

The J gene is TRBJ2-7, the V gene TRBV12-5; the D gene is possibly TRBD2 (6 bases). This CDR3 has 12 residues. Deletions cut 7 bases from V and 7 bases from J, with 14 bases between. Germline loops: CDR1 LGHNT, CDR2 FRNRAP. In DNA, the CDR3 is TGTGCTAGTGCCCATGGAGGGCGGGAGCAGTACTTC. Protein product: CASAHGGREQYF.

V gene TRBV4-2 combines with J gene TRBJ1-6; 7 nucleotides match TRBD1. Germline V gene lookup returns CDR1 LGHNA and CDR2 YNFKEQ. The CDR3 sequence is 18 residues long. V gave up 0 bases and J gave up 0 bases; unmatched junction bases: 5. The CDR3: CASSQEWAGGSYNSPLHF. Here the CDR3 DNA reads TGTGCCAGCAGCCAAGAGTGGGCAGGGGGCTCCTATAATTCACCCCTCCACTTT.

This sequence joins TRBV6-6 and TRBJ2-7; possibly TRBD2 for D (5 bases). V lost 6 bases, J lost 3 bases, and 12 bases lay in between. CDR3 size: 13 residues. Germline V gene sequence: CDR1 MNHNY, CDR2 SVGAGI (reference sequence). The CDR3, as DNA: TGTGCCAGCAGCCGTGGACTGTTCTACGAGCAGTACTTC. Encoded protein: CASSRGLFYEQYF.

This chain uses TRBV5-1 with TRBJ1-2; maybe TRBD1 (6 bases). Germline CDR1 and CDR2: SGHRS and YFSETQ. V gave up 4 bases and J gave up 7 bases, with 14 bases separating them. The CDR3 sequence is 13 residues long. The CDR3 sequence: CASSPDSPFGYTF. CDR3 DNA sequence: TGCGCCAGCAGCCCGGACAGCCCCTTTGGCTACACCTTC. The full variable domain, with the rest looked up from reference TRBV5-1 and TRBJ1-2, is KAGVTQTPRYLIKTRGQQVTLSCSPISGHRSVSWYQQTPGQGLQFLFEYFSETQRNKGNFPGRFSGRQFSNSRSEMNVSTLELGDSALYLCASSPDSPFGYTFGSGTRLTVV.

CDR3 coding DNA: TGTGCCAGCATCCTAACGGGGGGCGTGGGCACTGAAGCTTTCTTT. It encodes CASILTGGVGTEAFF. V usage is TRBV6-6 and J usage is TRBJ1-1; tentatively, D is TRBD1 (6 bases). Germline values: CDR1 MNHNY, CDR2 SVGAGI (reference sequence). Between the trimmed V and J ends, which lost 7 bases and 4 bases, there was a span of 19 bases. The CDR3 runs 15 residues.

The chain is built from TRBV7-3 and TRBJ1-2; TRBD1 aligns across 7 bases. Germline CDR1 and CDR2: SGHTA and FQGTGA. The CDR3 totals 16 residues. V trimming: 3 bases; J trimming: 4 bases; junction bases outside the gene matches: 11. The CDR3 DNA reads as TGTGCCAGCAGCTTTAAGAGGGGGCGCAAGGGCTATGGCTACACCTTC. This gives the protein CASSFKRGRKGYGYTF.

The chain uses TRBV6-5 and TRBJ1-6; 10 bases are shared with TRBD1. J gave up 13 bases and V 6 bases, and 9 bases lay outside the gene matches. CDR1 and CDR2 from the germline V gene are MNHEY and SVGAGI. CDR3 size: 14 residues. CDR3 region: CASSRDRGFSPLHF. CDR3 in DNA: TGTGCCAGCAGCCGGGACAGGGGATTCTCTCCCCTCCACTTT.

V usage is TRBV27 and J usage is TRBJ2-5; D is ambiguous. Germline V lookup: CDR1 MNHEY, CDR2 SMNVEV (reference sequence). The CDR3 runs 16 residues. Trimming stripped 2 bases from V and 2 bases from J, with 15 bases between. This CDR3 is CASSLRFGEAQETQYF. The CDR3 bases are TGTGCCAGCAGTTTAAGGTTCGGAGAGGCGCAAGAGACCCAGTACTTC.

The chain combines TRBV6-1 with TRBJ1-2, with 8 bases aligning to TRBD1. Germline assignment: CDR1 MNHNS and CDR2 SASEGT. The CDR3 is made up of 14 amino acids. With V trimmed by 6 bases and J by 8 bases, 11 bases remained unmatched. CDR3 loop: CASRAGQGAGGYTF. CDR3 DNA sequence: TGTGCCAGCAGAGCCGGACAGGGTGCAGGAGGCTACACCTTC.

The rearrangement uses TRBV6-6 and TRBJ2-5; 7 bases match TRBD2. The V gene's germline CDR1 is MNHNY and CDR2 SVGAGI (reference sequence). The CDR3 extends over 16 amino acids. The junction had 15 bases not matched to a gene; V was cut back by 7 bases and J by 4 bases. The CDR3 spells CASTLRGRRGRETQYF. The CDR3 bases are TGTGCCAGCACTCTACGGGGTCGGCGGGGGAGAGAGACCCAGTACTTC.

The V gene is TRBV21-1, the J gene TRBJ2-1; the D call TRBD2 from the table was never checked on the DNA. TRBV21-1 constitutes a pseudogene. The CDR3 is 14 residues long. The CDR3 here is CATVTSGRALEQFF. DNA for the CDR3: TGTGCCACCGTGACTAGCGGGAGGGCCCTTGAGCAGTTCTTC.

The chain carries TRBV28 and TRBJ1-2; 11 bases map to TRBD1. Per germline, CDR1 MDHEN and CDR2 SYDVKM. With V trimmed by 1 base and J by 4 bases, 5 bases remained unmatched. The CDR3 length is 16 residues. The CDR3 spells CASSLLPGQGAYGYTF. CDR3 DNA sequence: TGTGCCAGCAGTTTATTGCCCGGACAGGGGGCCTATGGCTACACCTTC.

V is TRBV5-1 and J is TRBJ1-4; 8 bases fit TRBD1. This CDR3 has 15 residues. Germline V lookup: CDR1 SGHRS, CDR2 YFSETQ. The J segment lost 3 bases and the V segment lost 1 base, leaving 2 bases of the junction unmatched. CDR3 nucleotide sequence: TGCGCCAGCAGCTTGAACAGGGGGTCTAATGAAAAACTGTTTTTT. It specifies CASSLNRGSNEKLFF.

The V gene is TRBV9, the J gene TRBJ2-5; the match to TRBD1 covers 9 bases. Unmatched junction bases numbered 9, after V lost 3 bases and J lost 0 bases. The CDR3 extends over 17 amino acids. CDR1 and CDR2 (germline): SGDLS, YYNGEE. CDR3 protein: CASSDITGTGNQETQYF. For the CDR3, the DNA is TGTGCCAGCAGCGATATTACCGGGACAGGGAACCAAGAGACCCAGTACTTC.

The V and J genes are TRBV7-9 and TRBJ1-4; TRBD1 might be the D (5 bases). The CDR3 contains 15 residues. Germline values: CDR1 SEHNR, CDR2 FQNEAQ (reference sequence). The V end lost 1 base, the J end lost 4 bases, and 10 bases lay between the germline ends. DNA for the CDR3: TGTGCCAGCAGCTTAGTCGGCAGGGATAATGAAAAACTGTTTTTT. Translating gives CASSLVGRDNEKLFF.

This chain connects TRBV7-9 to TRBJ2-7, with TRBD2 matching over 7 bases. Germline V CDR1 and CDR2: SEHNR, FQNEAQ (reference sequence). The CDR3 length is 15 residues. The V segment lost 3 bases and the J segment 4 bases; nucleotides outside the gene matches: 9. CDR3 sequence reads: CASSFSMGEGYEQYF. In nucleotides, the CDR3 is TGTGCCAGCAGCTTTTCTATGGGGGAGGGGTACGAGCAGTACTTC. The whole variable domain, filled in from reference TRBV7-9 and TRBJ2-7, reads DTGVSQNPRHKITKRGQNVTFRCDPISEHNRLYWYRQTLGQGPEFLTYFQNEAQLEKSRLLSDRFSAERPKGSFSTLEIQRTEQGDSAMYLCASSFSMGEGYEQYFGPGTRLTVT.

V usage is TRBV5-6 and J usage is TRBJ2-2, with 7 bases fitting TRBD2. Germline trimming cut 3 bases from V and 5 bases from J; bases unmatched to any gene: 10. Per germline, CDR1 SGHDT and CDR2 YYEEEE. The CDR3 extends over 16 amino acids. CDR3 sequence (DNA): TGTGCCAGCAGCTCCCTTTCCCACGGGGGGACCGGGGAGCTGTTTTTT. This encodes CASSSLSHGGTGELFF.

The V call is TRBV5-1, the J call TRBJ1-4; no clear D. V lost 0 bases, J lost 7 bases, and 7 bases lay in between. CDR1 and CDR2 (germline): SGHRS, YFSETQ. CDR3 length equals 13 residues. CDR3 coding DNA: TGCGCCAGCAGCTTGGGCCTCGGTGAAAAACTGTTTTTT. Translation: CASSLGLGEKLFF. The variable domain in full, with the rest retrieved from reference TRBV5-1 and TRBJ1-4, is KAGVTQTPRYLIKTRGQQVTLSCSPISGHRSVSWYQQTPGQGLQFLFEYFSETQRNKGNFPGRFSGRQFSNSRSEMNVSTLELGDSALYLCASSLGLGEKLFFGSGTQLSVL.

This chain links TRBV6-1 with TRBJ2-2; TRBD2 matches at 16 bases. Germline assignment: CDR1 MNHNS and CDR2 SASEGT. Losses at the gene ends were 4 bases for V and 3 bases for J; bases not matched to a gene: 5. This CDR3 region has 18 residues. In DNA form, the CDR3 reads TGTGCCAGCAGTGGACAGGGACTAGCGGGAGGGGACACCGGGGAGCTGTTTTTT. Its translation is CASSGQGLAGGDTGELFF.

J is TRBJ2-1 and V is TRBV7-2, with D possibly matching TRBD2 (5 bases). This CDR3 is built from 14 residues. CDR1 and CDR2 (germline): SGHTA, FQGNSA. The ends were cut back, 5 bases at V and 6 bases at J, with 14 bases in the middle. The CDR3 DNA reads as TGTGCCAGCAGCCGGACTCCCGGACCCAATGAGCAGTTCTTC. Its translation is CASSRTPGPNEQFF.

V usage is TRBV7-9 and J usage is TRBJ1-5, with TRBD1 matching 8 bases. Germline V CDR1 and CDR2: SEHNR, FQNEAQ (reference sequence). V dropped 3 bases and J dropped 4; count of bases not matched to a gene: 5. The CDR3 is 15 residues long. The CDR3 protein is CASSFDDRGNQPQHF. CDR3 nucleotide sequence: TGTGCCAGCAGCTTTGACGACAGGGGAAATCAGCCCCAGCATTTT.